The next 9 T cell receptor beta chains were all read from a single sample in a study of blood T cell repertoires in COVID-19. TCRdb's table, derived via immunoSEQ multiplex PCR, lists solely in-frame clones and lacks some. The table shows a few hundred thousand clones, with approximately 91% occurring only once. Sample: PBMCs or T cells enriched from blood (not recorded which). All receptors come from a woman under 30 who had been exposed to COVID-19.

J is TRBJ2-1 and V is TRBV30; D is perhaps TRBD1 (6 bases). Trimming removed 2 bases at V and 3 bases at J, with 14 bases between. Germline V gene lookup returns CDR1 GTSNPN and CDR2 SVGIG (reference sequence). CDR3 length equals 15 residues. CDR3 loop: CAWSNFQGLYNEQFF. The CDR3 nucleotides are TGTGCCTGGAGTAATTTCCAGGGGCTCTACAATGAGCAGTTCTTC.

The chain carries TRBV6-4 and TRBJ1-1; tentative D call: TRBD1 (6 bases). The CDR3 is 14 amino acids. Trimming cost V 5 bases and J 1 base, with 11 bases left between them. Germline CDR1 and CDR2: MRHNA and SNTAGT. CDR3 bases: TGTGCCAGCAGTCAACAGGGACAGAACACTGAAGCTTTCTTT. As protein: CASSQQGQNTEAFF.

In DNA form, the CDR3 reads TGTGCCAGCAGCCCGAATACAGGGTGGACTGAAGCTTTCTTT. Its protein is CASSPNTGWTEAFF. The rearrangement uses TRBV7-9 and TRBJ1-1; TRBD1 might be the D (6 bases). The length of the CDR3 is 14 residues. Trimming left V 5 bases short and J 5 bases short, with 15 bases between. The germline V gene encodes CDR1 SEHNR and CDR2 FQNEAQ (reference sequence).

The J gene is TRBJ1-2, the V gene TRBV14; 7 bases are a match to TRBD1. Germline V CDR1 and CDR2: SGHDN, FVKESK. This CDR3 comprises 15 residues. The ends lost 3 bases at V and 7 bases at J; junction bases unmatched: 11. CDR3 amino acids: CASSQFMGRGSGYTF. The CDR3 DNA reads TGTGCCAGCAGCCAGTTCATGGGCAGGGGGTCTGGCTACACCTTC.

This chain links TRBV27 with TRBJ2-2; D is unclear. The CDR3 loop spans 17 amino acids. Trimming left V 6 bases short and J 5 bases short, with 22 bases between. Germline lookup yields CDR1 MNHEY and CDR2 SMNVEV (reference sequence). DNA for the CDR3: TGTGCCAGCAGCTCTTCACCTCTCTCAGGATGGACCGGGGAGCTGTTTTTT. Protein product: CASSSSPLSGWTGELFF.

This chain connects TRBV7-2 to TRBJ2-1; D may be TRBD1 (6 bases). The V and J ends lost 1 base and 8 bases respectively, with 15 bases between them. CDR3 length equals 15 residues. Germline CDR1 and CDR2: SGHTA and FQGNSA. The CDR3 reads CASSLGDKNGDEQFF. For the CDR3, the DNA is TGTGCCAGCAGCTTAGGGGACAAAAACGGGGATGAGCAGTTCTTC.

This CDR3 is CASSLGPPGETQYF. CDR3 sequence (DNA): TGCGCCAGCAGCTTGGGGCCACCGGGGGAGACCCAGTACTTC. V is TRBV5-1 and J is TRBJ2-5; D might be TRBD2 (5 bases). Germline CDR1 is SGHRS and CDR2 is YFSETQ. V was pared by 0 bases and J by 5 bases, with 11 bases between. The CDR3 sequence is 14 residues long.

The chain couples TRBV2 to TRBJ2-4; the D gene is possibly TRBD1 (6 bases). This CDR3 has 17 amino acids. Germline V lookup: CDR1 SNHLY, CDR2 FYNNEI. V shed 6 bases and J shed 7 bases, with 25 bases lying between them. CDR3 region: CASRGSGESGVKNIQYF. For the CDR3, the DNA is TGTGCCAGCAGGGGATCAGGGGAAAGTGGGGTTAAGAACATTCAGTACTTC. Full variable domain (outside the CDR3, taken from reference TRBV2 and TRBJ2-4): EPEVTQTPSHQVTQMGQEVILRCVPISNHLYFYWYRQILGQKVEFLVSFYNNEISEKSEIFDDQFSVERPDGSNFTLKIRSTKLEDSAMYFCASRGSGESGVKNIQYFGAGTRLSVL.

The genes are TRBV5-4 and TRBJ1-2, with D perhaps matching TRBD1 (5 bases). V lost 4 bases to trimming and J lost 12 bases, with 16 bases between them. The CDR3 length is 12 residues. Germline lookup yields CDR1 SGHNT and CDR2 YYREEE (reference sequence). The CDR3 DNA reads TGTGCCAGCAGCACCGTGGGGGGTGACCACACCTTC. The encoded protein is CASSTVGGDHTF.